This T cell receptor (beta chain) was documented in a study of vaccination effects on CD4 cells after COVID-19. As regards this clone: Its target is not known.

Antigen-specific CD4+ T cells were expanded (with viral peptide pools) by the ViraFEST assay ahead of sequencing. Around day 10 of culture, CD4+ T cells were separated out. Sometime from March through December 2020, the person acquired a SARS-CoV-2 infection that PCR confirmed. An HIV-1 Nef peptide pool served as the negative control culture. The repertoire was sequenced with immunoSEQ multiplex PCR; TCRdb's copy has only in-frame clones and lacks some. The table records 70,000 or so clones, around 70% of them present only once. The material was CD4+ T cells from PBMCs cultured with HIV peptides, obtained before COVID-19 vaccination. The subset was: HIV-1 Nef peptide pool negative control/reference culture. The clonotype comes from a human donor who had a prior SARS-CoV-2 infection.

The CDR3 protein is CASSLRISYGYTF. The DNA for the CDR3 is TGTGCCAGCAGCTTACGGATATCTTATGGCTACACCTTC. The chain joins TRBV7-2 to TRBJ1-2, with unresolved D. V lost 2 bases to trimming and J lost 5 bases, with 9 bases between them. The CDR3 contains 13 residues. Germline loops: CDR1 SGHTA, CDR2 FQGNSA. Drawing the rest from reference TRBV7-2 and TRBJ1-2, the complete variable domain is GAGVSQSPSNKVTEKGKDVELRCDPISGHTALYWYRQSLGQGLEFLIYFQGNSAPDKSGLPSDRFSAERTGGSVSTLTIQRTQQEDSAVYLCASSLRISYGYTFGSGTRLTVV.